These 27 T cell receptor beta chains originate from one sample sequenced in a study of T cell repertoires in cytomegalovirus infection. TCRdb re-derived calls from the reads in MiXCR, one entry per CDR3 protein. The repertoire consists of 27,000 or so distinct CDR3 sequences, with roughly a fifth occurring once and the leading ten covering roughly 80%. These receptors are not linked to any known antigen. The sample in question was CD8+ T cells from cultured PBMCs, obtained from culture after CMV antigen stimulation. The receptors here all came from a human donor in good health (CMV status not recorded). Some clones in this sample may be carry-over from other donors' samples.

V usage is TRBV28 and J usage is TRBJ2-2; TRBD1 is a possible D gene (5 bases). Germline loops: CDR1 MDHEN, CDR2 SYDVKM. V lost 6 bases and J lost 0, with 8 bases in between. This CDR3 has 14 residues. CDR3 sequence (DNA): TGTGCCAGCAGCGGACACTCGAACACCGGGGAGCTGTTTTTT. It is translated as CASSGHSNTGELFF. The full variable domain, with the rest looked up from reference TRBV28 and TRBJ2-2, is DVKVTQSSRYLVKRTGEKVFLECVQDMDHENMFWYRQDPGLGLRLIYFSYDVKMKEKGDIPEGYSVSREKKERFSLILESASTNQTSMYLCASSGHSNTGELFFGEGSRLTVL.

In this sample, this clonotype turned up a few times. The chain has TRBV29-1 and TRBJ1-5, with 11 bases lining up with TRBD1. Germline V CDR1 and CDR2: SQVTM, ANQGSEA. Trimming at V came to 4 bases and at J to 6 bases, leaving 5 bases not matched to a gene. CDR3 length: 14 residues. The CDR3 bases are TGCAGCGTTGTGGCCGGGACAGGGGGTCAGCCCCAGCATTTT. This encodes CSVVAGTGGQPQHF. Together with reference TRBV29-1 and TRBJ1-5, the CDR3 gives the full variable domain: SAVISQKPSRDICQRGTSLTIQCQVDSQVTMMFWYRQQPGQSLTLIATANQGSEATYESGFVIDKFPISRPNLTFSTLTVSNMSPEDSSIYLCSVVAGTGGQPQHFGDGTRLSIL.

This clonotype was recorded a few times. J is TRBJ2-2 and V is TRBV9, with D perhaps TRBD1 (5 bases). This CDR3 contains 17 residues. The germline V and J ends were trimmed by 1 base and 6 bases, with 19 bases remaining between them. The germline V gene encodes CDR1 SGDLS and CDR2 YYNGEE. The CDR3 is CASSVRPGHNKAGELFF. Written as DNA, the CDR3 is TGTGCCAGCAGCGTACGCCCAGGGCATAACAAGGCCGGGGAGCTGTTTTTT.

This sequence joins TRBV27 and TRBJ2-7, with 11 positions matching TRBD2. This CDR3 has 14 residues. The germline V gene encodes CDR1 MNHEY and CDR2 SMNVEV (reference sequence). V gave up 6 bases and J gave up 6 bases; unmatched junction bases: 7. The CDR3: CASRSGLAVPEQYF. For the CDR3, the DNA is TGTGCCAGCAGATCGGGACTAGCGGTTCCCGAGCAGTACTTC.

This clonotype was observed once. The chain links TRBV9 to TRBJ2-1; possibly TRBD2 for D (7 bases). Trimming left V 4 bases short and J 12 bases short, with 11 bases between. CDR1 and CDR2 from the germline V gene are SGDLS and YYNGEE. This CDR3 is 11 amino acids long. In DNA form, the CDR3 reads TGTGCCAGCAGCTTAGGGGGGGGGCAGTTCTTC. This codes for CASSLGGGQFF. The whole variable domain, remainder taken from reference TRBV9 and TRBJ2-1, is DSGVTQTPKHLITATGQRVTLRCSPRSGDLSVYWYQQSLDQGLQFLIQYYNGEERAKGNILERFSAQQFPDLHSELNLSSLELGDSALYFCASSLGGGQFFGPGTRLTVL.

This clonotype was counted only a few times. CDR3 nucleotides: TGTGCCAGCAGTGAAGCGCGTCACAGCTATGGCTACACCTTC. This translates into CASSEARHSYGYTF. The rearrangement joins TRBV2 to TRBJ1-2, with D uncertain. The V end was cut by 0 bases, the J end by 4 bases, with 9 bases between. Per the germline V gene, CDR1 is SNHLY and CDR2 is FYNNEI. The CDR3 spans 14 residues. The whole variable domain, filled in from reference TRBV2 and TRBJ1-2, reads EPEVTQTPSHQVTQMGQEVILRCVPISNHLYFYWYRQILGQKVEFLVSFYNNEISEKSEIFDDQFSVERPDGSNFTLKIRSTKLEDSAMYFCASSEARHSYGYTFGSGTRLTVV.

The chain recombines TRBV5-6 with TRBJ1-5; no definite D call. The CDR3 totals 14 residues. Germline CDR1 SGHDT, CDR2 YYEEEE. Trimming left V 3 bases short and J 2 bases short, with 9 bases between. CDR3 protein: CASSWGGRNQPQHF. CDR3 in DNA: TGTGCCAGCAGCTGGGGAGGGCGCAATCAGCCCCAGCATTTT.

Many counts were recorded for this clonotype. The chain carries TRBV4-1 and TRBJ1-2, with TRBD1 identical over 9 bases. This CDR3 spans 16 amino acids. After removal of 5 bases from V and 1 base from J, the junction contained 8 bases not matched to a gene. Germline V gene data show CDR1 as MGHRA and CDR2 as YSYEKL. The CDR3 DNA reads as TGCGCCAGCAGCGACAAACAGGGGGCACGTAACTATGGCTACACCTTC. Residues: CASSDKQGARNYGYTF.

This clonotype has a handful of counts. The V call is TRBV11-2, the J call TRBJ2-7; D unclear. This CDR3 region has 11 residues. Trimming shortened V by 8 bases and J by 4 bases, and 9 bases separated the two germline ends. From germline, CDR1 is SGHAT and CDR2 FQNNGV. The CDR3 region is CASGRGYEQYF. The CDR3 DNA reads TGTGCCAGCGGACGAGGATACGAGCAGTACTTC. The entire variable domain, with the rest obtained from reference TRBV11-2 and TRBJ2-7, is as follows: EAGVAQSPRYKIIEKRQSVAFWCNPISGHATLYWYQQILGQGPKLLIQFQNNGVVDDSQLPKDRFSAERLKGVDSTLKIQPAKLEDSAVYLCASGRGYEQYFGPGTRLTVT.

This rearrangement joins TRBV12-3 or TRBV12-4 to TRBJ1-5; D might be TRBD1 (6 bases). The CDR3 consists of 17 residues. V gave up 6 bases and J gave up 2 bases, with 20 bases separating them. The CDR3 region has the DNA TGTGCCAGCAGGCCATCCGGGGGCCAAAGAGGCAATCAGCCCCAGCATTTT. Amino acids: CASRPSGGQRGNQPQHF.

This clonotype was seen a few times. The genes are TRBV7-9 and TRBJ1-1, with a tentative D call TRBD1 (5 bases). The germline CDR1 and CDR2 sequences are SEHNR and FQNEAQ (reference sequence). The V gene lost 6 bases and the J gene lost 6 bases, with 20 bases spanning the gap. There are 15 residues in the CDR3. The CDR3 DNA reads TGTGCCAGCAGTTCATTCACAGGACCTAGGGCTGAAGCTTTCTTT. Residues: CASSSFTGPRAEAFF.

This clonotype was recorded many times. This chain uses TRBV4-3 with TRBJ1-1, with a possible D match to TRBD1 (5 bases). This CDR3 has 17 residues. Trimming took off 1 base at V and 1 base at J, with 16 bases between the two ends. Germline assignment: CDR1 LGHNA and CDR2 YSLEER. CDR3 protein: CASSQVHLGPGNTEAFF. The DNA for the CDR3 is TGCGCCAGCAGCCAAGTACATTTGGGGCCGGGGAACACTGAAGCTTTCTTT.

This CDR3 reads CASSGDFQETQYF. In DNA, the CDR3 is TGTGCCAGCAGCGGGGACTTCCAAGAGACCCAGTACTTC. The chain couples TRBV7-6 to TRBJ2-5; maybe TRBD2 (6 bases). The CDR3 runs to 13 residues. Trimming removed 5 bases from V and 1 base from J, with 8 bases in between. Germline lookup yields CDR1 SGHVS and CDR2 FNYEAQ.

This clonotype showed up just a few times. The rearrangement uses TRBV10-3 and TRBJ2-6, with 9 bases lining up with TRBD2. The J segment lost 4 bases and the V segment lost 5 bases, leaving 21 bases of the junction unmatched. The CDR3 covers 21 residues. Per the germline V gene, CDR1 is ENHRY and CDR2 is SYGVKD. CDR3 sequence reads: CAISHYGTSGPSGKGANVLTF. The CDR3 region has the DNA TGTGCCATCAGTCACTATGGTACTAGCGGGCCTTCCGGAAAGGGGGCCAACGTCCTGACTTTC.

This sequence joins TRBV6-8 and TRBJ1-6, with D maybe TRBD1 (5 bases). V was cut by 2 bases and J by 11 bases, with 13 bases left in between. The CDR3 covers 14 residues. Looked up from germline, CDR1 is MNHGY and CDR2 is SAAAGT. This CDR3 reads CASSYRGIGAPLHF. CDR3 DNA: TGTGCCAGCAGTTACAGAGGGATAGGGGCACCCCTCCACTTT.

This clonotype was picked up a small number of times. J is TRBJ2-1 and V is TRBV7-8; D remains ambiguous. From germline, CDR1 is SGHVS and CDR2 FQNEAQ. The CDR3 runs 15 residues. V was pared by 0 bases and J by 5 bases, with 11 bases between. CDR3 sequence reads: CASSLAFDFHNEQFF. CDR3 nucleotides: TGTGCCAGCAGCTTAGCGTTCGACTTTCACAATGAGCAGTTCTTC.

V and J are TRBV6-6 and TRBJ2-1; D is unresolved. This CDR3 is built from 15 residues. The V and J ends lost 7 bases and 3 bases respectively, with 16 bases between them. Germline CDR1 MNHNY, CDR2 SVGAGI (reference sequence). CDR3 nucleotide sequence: TGTGCCAGCAACCCCGGAGAGACCTTCTACAATGAGCAGTTCTTC. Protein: CASNPGETFYNEQFF.

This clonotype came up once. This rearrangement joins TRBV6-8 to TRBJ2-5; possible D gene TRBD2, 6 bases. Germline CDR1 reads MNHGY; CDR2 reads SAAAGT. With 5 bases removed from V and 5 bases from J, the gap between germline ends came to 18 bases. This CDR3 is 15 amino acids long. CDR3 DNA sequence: TGTGCCAGCAGTGAATACCCGGGACTGGGCGAGACCCAGTACTTC. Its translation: CASSEYPGLGETQYF.

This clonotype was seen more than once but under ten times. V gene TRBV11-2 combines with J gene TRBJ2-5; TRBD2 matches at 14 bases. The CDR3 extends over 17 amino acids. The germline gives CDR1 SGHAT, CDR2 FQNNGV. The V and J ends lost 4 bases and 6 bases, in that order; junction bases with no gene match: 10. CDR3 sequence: CASSSGLAGAVGKTQYF. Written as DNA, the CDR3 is TGTGCCAGCAGCTCGGGACTAGCGGGAGCTGTCGGGAAGACCCAGTACTTC.

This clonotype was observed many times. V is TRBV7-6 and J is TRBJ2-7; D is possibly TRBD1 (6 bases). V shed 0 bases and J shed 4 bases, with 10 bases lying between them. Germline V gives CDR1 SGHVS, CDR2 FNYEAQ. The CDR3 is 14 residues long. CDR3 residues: CASSLAGQGYEQYF. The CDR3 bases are TGTGCCAGCAGCTTAGCGGGTCAGGGGTACGAGCAGTACTTC.

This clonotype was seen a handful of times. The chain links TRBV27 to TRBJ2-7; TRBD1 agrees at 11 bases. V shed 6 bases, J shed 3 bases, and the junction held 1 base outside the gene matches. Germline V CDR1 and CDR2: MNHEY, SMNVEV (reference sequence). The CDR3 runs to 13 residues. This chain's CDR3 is CASSGTGGYEQYF. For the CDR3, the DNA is TGTGCCAGCAGCGGGACAGGGGGCTACGAGCAGTACTTC.

CDR3 amino acids: CASSFNPSYEQYF. CDR3 coding DNA: TGTGCCAGCAGTTTCAACCCTTCCTACGAGCAGTACTTC. The chain has TRBV27 and TRBJ2-7; D call uncertain. The V gene's germline CDR1 is MNHEY and CDR2 SMNVEV (reference sequence). The CDR3 totals 13 residues. V was trimmed by 3 bases and J by 1 base, leaving 7 bases between them.

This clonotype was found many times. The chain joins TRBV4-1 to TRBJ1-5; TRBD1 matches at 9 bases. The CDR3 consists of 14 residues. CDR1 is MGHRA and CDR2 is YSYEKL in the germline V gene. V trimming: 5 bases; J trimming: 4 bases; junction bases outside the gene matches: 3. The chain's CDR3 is CASSKGQGNQPQHF. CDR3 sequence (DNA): TGCGCCAGCAGCAAGGGACAGGGTAATCAGCCCCAGCATTTT.

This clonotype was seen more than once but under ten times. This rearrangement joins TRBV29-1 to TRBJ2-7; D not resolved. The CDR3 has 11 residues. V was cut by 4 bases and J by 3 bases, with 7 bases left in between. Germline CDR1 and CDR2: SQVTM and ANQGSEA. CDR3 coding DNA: TGCAGCGTTGCGGTAAGCTACGAGCAGTACTTC. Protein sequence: CSVAVSYEQYF.

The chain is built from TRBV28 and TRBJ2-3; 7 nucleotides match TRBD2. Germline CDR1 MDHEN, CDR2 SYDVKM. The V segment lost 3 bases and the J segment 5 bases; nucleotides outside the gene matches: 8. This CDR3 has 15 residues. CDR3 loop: CASSFRRERGDTQYF. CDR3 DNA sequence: TGTGCCAGCAGTTTTCGGCGGGAGAGAGGAGATACGCAGTATTTT.

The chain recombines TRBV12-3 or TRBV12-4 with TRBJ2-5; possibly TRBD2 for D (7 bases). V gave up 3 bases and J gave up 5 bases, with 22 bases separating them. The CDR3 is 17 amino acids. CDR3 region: CASSLGGRGSDWETQYF. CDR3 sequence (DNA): TGTGCCAGCAGTTTGGGGGGCCGCGGGAGTGATTGGGAGACCCAGTACTTC.

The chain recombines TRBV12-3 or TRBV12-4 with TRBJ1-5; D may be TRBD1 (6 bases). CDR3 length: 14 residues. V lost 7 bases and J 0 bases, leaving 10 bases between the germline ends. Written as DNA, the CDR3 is TGTGCCAGCACCGGGACAAATAGCAATCAGCCCCAGCATTTT. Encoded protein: CASTGTNSNQPQHF.